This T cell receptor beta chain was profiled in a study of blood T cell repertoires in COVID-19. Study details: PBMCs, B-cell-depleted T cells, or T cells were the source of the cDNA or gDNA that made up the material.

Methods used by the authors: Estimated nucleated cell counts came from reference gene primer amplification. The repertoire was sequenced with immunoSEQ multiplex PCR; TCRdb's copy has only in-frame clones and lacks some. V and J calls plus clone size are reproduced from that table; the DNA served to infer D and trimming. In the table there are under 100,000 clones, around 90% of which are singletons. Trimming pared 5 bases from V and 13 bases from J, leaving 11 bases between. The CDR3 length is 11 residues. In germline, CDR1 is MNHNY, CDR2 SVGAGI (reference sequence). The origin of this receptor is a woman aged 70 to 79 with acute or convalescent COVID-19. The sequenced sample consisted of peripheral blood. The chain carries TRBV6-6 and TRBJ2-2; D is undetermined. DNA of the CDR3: TGTGCCAGCAGTACGCAGGTAAGGCTGTTTTTT. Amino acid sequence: CASSTQVRLFF.